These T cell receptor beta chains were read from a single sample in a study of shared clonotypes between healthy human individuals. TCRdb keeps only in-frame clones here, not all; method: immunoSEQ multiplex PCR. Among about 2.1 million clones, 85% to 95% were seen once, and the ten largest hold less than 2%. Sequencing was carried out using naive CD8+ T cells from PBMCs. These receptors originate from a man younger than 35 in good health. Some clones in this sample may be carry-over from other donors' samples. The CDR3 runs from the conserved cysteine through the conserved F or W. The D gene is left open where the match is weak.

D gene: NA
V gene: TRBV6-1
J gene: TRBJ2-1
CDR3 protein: CASSRDSRSYNEQFF
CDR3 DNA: TGTGCCAGCAGCCGGGACTCCCGCTCCTACAATGAGCAGTTCTTC

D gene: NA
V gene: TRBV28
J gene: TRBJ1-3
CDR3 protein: CASSSSNTIYF
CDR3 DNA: TGTGCCAGCAGTTCGTCCAACACCATATATTTT

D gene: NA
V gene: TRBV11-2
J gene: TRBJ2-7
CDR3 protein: CASSLGGPYEQYF
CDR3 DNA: TGTGCCAGCAGCTTGGGGGGGCCCTACGAGCAGTACTTC

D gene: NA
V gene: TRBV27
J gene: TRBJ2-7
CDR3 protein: CASRTSYEQYF
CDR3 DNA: TGTGCCAGCAGGACCAGCTACGAGCAGTACTTC

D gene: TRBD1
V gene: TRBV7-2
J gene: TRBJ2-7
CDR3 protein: CASSHSGTAYEQYF
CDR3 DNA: TGTGCCAGCAGCCACTCCGGGACAGCTTACGAGCAGTACTTC

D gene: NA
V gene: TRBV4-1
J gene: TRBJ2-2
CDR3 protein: CASSPGRDTGELFF
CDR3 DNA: TGCGCCAGCAGCCCCGGGAGAGACACCGGGGAGCTGTTTTTT

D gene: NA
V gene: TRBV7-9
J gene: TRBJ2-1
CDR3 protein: CASSPDLASSYNEQFF
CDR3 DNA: TGTGCCAGCAGCCCTGATCTTGCGAGCTCCTACAATGAGCAGTTCTTC

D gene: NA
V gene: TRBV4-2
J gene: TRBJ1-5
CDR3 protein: CASSQDWLRNSNQPQHF
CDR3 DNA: TGTGCCAGCAGCCAAGATTGGCTGAGAAATAGCAATCAGCCCCAGCATTTT

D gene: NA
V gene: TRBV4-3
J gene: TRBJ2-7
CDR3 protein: CASSPHTGIYEQYF
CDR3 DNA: TGCGCCAGCAGCCCTCACACAGGGATCTACGAGCAGTACTTC

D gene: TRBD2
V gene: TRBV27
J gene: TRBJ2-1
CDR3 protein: CASSRLAGYNEQFF
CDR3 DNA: TGTGCCAGCTCTCGACTAGCGGGATACAATGAGCAGTTCTTC

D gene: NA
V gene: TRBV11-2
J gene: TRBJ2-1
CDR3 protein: CASSLKLSSYNEQFF
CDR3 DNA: TGTGCCAGCAGCCTTAAGCTAAGTTCCTACAATGAGCAGTTCTTC

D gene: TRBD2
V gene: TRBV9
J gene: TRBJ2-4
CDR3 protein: CASSVRPSGTKNIQYF
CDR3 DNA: TGTGCCAGCAGCGTAAGGCCTAGCGGGACCAAAAACATTCAGTACTTC

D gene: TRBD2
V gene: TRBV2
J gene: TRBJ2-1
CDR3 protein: CASSAVAGGPQNEQFF
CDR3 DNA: TGTGCCAGCAGTGCGGTCGCGGGAGGGCCTCAAAATGAGCAGTTCTTC

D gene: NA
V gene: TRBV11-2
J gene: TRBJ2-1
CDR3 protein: CASSFLTGYNEQFF
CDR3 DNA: TGTGCCAGCAGCTTTCTAACTGGCTACAATGAGCAGTTCTTC